This is a list of T cell receptor beta chains from one sample in a study of radiotherapy plus CTLA-4 blockade in lung cancer. Assay used: immunoSEQ multiplex PCR; TCRdb lists only in-frame clones, some missing. Of about 110,000 clones in the sample, more than 75% were seen once. Specimen: peripheral blood, collected from a patient treated with radiotherapy plus ipilimumab. The receptors here all came from a human donor with non-small cell lung cancer that progressed on radiotherapy plus ipilimumab. Some clones in this sample may be carry-over from other donors' samples. Each CDR3 is given with its conserved first and last residue. A D gene is named only where the DNA matches it firmly. Size is omitted from some rows. Given values are once, few, many or a class for expanded clones.

TRBD1,-,TRBJ1-2,TRBV6-5,TGTGCCAGCAGACCCGGGGACAGGGGATGGGGTGGCTACACCTTC,CASRPGDRGWGGYTF
-,-,TRBJ2-5,TRBV10-3,TGTGCCACCCGAGGACAACGGTACCAAGAGACCCAGTACTTC,CATRGQRYQETQYF
-,-,TRBJ2-7,TRBV7-3,TGTGCCAGCAGCTTAAGTGCAGGGGACTACGAGCAGTACTTC,CASSLSAGDYEQYF
-,-,TRBJ1-2,TRBV7-9,TGTGCCAGCAGCTTAGGAGGGGGTAACTATGGCTACACCTTC,CASSLGGGNYGYTF
TRBD1,-,TRBJ2-6,TRBV5-6,TGTGCCAGCAGCTGGGACAGGTCTGGGGCCAACGTCCTGACTTTC,CASSWDRSGANVLTF
TRBD1,-,TRBJ1-4,TRBV6-6,TGTGCCAGCAGTGCCGGGACAGTTAATGAAAAACTGTTTTTT,CASSAGTVNEKLFF
TRBD2,-,TRBJ2-1,TRBV2,TGTGCCAGCAGTGAATACGGCGGGGGGGCGAATGAGCAGTTCTTC,CASSEYGGGANEQFF
TRBD1,few,TRBJ1-2,TRBV7-2,TGTGCCAGCAGTTTACAGGGGGCGTCTAACTATGGCTACACCTTC,CASSLQGASNYGYTF
-,-,TRBJ1-6,TRBV9,TGTGCCAGCAGCGTTGACAGTGGTAGCTCCTATAATTCACCCCTCCACTTT,CASSVDSGSSYNSPLHF
-,-,TRBJ2-7,TRBV5-1,TGCGCCAGCAGCTTGTCGGTGGAATCCTACGAGCAGTACTTC,CASSLSVESYEQYF
-,-,TRBJ1-4,TRBV18,TGTGCCAGCTCACCACTCCACCCTCGGGCTAATGAAAAACTGTTTTTT,CASSPLHPRANEKLFF
TRBD1,-,TRBJ2-7,TRBV7-6,TGTGCCAGCAGCTTGATGCCCGGGACAGGTAGGCTCTACGAGCAGTACTTC,CASSLMPGTGRLYEQYF
-,-,TRBJ2-2,TRBV7-2,TGTGCCAGCAGCTTATACCGGGCCGGGGCCACCGGGGAGCTGTTTTTT,CASSLYRAGATGELFF
-,many,TRBJ1-3,TRBV11-2,TGTGCCAGCAGCTTATTAAGGGGTCGTACTGGAAACACCATATATTTT,CASSLLRGRTGNTIYF
-,-,TRBJ1-6,TRBV9,TGTGCCAGCAGCGCTTCAGGGATGCGGGCTTCACCCCTCCACTTT,CASSASGMRASPLHF
TRBD2,once,TRBJ2-1,TRBV5-1,TGCGCCAGCAGCTTGGCCCCAGCGGGGGGATACAATGAGCAGTTCTTC,CASSLAPAGGYNEQFF
-,-,TRBJ2-7,TRBV7-2,TGTGCCAGCAGCATACAGGGTCCCCACGAGCAGTACTTC,CASSIQGPHEQYF
-,once,TRBJ1-1,TRBV5-6,TGTGCCAGCAGCTTGAATGTTGACACTGAAGCTTTCTTT,CASSLNVDTEAFF
-,-,TRBJ1-5,TRBV19,TGTGCCAGTAGTAGGGGCATTTATCAGCCCCAGCATTTT,CASSRGIYQPQHF